Described below is a single TCR beta chain sequence and its context. V was pared by 2 bases and J by 5 bases, with 6 bases between. CDR3 length: 12 residues. The germline CDR1 and CDR2 sequences are MNHEY and SMNVEV (reference sequence). Profiling relied on immunoSEQ multiplex PCR, and the TCRdb table lists in-frame clones only, not all of them. The sample has 120,000 or so clones; 92% are singletons. The data stem from a study of T cell responses to AZD1222 COVID-19 vaccine. The starting material was peripheral blood, obtained on day 0 of AZD1222 vaccination. The gene calls are TRBV27 and TRBJ1-2; a possible D gene is TRBD1 (6 bases). This sequence was found in an adult in good health. DNA for the CDR3: TGTGCCAGCAGTTTACAGGGGTATGGCTACACCTTC. Protein sequence: CASSLQGYGYTF.